The 28 T cell receptor beta chains below were found in one sample sequenced in a study of blood T cell repertoires in COVID-19 (dated by TCRdb to 2018 to 2021). The library was built by means of the immunoSEQ multiplex PCR assay. TCRdb stores this immuneACCESS table with in-frame sequences only. Part of the clones is absent; in the studies checked, under half of the shortfall reflects unresolved V genes, and no reason is known for the rest. The sample yields about 150,000 clones; 70% to 90% were counted once. The ten largest clones represent less than 10% of the sample. The sequenced material came from peripheral blood. All receptors derive from a woman in her fifties or sixties with COVID-19, enrolled during active disease.

This clone has only one observation. The V call is TRBV12-3 or TRBV12-4, the J call TRBJ1-3; no clear D. The CDR3 runs to 12 residues. V was shortened by 3 bases and J by 4 bases, with 4 bases between the two germline ends. The CDR3 reads CASSFRGNTIYF. In DNA form, the CDR3 reads TGTGCCAGCAGTTTTCGGGGAAACACCATATATTTT.

The V and J genes are TRBV18 and TRBJ2-5; TRBD1 is a possible D gene (6 bases). CDR3 length: 16 residues. Germline V gene data show CDR1 as KGHSH and CDR2 as LQKENI. V shed 0 bases and J shed 5 bases, with 16 bases lying between them. The CDR3 nucleotides read TGTGCCAGCTCACCACCAGGACAGCGAGCGGAGGAGACCCAGTACTTC. It yields the protein CASSPPGQRAEETQYF.

The V and J genes are TRBV29-1 and TRBJ2-7, with 7 bases identical to TRBD1. Trimming took 4 bases from V and 5 from J; bases not matched to a gene: 5. CDR1 is SQVTM, CDR2 ANQGSEA, per germline. The CDR3 runs 12 residues. The CDR3 DNA follows: TGCAGCGTTGGGTTAACAGGGGACGAGCAGTACTTC. Encoded protein: CSVGLTGDEQYF.

The rearrangement links TRBV18 to TRBJ2-3; TRBD2 agrees at 9 bases. The CDR3 totals 17 residues. Germline V gene data show CDR1 as KGHSH and CDR2 as LQKENI. The V gene end was trimmed by 0 bases and the J gene end by 4 bases; junction bases not matched to a gene: 8. This chain's CDR3 is CASSPPEGGRVPDTQYF. The CDR3 DNA is TGTGCCAGCTCACCACCGGAGGGCGGGAGGGTTCCAGATACGCAGTATTTT.

The chain joins TRBV5-1 to TRBJ1-2; TRBD1 agrees at 10 bases. The CDR3 has 15 residues. Germline CDR1 is SGHRS and CDR2 is YFSETQ. The ends lost 4 bases at V and 9 bases at J; junction bases unmatched: 12. The CDR3 DNA reads TGCGCCAGCAGCCCCTCGACAGGGGGCGTTTCTAGCTACACCTTC. Protein sequence: CASSPSTGGVSSYTF.

This clone was counted only a few times. The J gene is TRBJ2-2, the V gene TRBV9; D may be TRBD1 (6 bases). Deletions cut 2 bases from V and 1 base from J, with 15 bases between. Germline V lookup: CDR1 SGDLS, CDR2 YYNGEE. There are 17 residues in the CDR3. This CDR3 reads CASSVSARQENTGELFF. The CDR3 bases are TGTGCCAGCAGCGTGTCCGCGCGACAGGAGAACACCGGGGAGCTGTTTTTT.

This clone has only one observation. The genes are TRBV25-1 and TRBJ1-2; D is unclear. The length of the CDR3 is 11 residues. Germline V gene lookup returns CDR1 MGHDK and CDR2 SYGVNS. Trimming left V 4 bases short and J 3 bases short, with 3 bases between. CDR3 nucleotide sequence: TGTGCCAGCAGTGCTTACTATGGCTACACCTTC. It translates to CASSAYYGYTF.

The V and J genes are TRBV13 and TRBJ1-6; a weak D match, TRBD1 (5 bases). Germline V gene data show CDR1 as PRHDT and CDR2 as FYEKMQ (reference sequence). Trimming took 2 bases from V and 6 from J, leaving 11 bases between them. The length of the CDR3 is 15 residues. CDR3: CASSLQGRGNSPLHF. The DNA of the CDR3 is TGTGCCAGCAGCTTACAGGGCCGAGGTAATTCACCCCTCCACTTT.

V is TRBV13 and J is TRBJ1-5; a weak D match, TRBD1 (6 bases). CDR3 length: 15 amino acids. Germline CDR1 and CDR2: PRHDT and FYEKMQ (reference sequence). V lost 5 bases to trimming and J lost 2 bases, with 13 bases between them. The CDR3 DNA sequence: TGTGCCAGCAGCCAGAGGAGACAGGGCAATCAGCCCCAGCATTTT. Translation: CASSQRRQGNQPQHF.

The J gene is TRBJ1-6, the V gene TRBV30; a weak D match, TRBD1 (6 bases). The V end was cut by 4 bases, the J end by 9 bases, with 19 bases between. The CDR3 covers 15 residues. Germline V gives CDR1 GTSNPN, CDR2 SVGIG (reference sequence). The CDR3 region has the DNA TGTGCCTGGATCCAAAAGGGGCAGGGGAGTTCACCCCTCCACTTT. Protein sequence: CAWIQKGQGSSPLHF.

The V and J genes are TRBV7-2 and TRBJ1-4, with a weak D call TRBD1 (6 bases). V was cut by 7 bases and J by 5 bases, with 17 bases left in between. Germline lookup yields CDR1 SGHTA and CDR2 FQGNSA. This CDR3 is 15 amino acids long. The CDR3 coding sequence is TGTGCCAGCACCCCCCGCAGGGGCACGAATGAAAAACTGTTTTTT. Translating it yields CASTPRRGTNEKLFF. The variable domain in full, with the rest retrieved from reference TRBV7-2 and TRBJ1-4, is GAGVSQSPSNKVTEKGKDVELRCDPISGHTALYWYRQSLGQGLEFLIYFQGNSAPDKSGLPSDRFSAERTGGSVSTLTIQRTQQEDSAVYLCASTPRRGTNEKLFFGSGTQLSVL.

V and J are TRBV3-1 (or the pseudogene TRBV3-2) and TRBJ2-1, with TRBD1 matching over 7 bases. This CDR3 comprises 15 residues. CDR1 and CDR2 from the germline V gene are LGHDT and YNNKEL (reference sequence). V shed 4 bases and J 3 bases; nucleotides not matched to a gene: 6. Here the CDR3 DNA reads TGTGCCAGCAGCCCACTCTCAGGGGGCTACAATGAGCAGTTCTTC. Protein: CASSPLSGGYNEQFF.

This chain uses TRBV2 with TRBJ1-2; TRBD1 agrees at 9 bases. Looked up from germline, CDR1 is SNHLY and CDR2 is FYNNEI. V lost 5 bases and J lost 5; bases outside the gene matches: 9. The CDR3 contains 15 residues. The CDR3 DNA reads TGTGCCAGCAGTAAATCCTTCGGGACAGGGTATGGCTACACCTTC. Its translation: CASSKSFGTGYGYTF.

The chain links TRBV29-1 to TRBJ2-1, with D possibly matching TRBD2 (5 bases). The V end was cut by 6 bases, the J end by 5 bases, with 5 bases between. The CDR3 length is 10 residues. The germline V gene has CDR1 SQVTM and CDR2 ANQGSEA. DNA for the CDR3: TGCAGCGTCGGGAACAATGAGCAGTTCTTC. This translates into CSVGNNEQFF.

In its sample, this clone was seen a few times. This chain links TRBV12-5 with TRBJ2-1; D might be TRBD2 (6 bases). The CDR3 covers 13 residues. V was pared by 9 bases and J by 1 base, with 10 bases between. Per germline, CDR1 LGHNT and CDR2 FRNRAP. Written as DNA, the CDR3 is TGTGCTAGCGCGGGACCGTCCTACAATGAGCAGTTCTTC. It specifies CASAGPSYNEQFF. The full variable domain, rest sourced from reference TRBV12-5 and TRBJ2-1, is DARVTQTPRHKVTEMGQEVTMRCQPILGHNTVFWYRQTMMQGLELLAYFRNRAPLDDSGMPKDRFSAEMPDATLATLKIQPSEPRDSAVYFCASAGPSYNEQFFGPGTRLTVL.

V is TRBV11-2 and J is TRBJ1-2; D is perhaps TRBD1 (6 bases). This CDR3 comprises 17 residues. V was clipped by 5 bases and J by 7 bases, with 26 bases between them. Germline CDR1 and CDR2: SGHAT and FQNNGV. CDR3 nucleotide sequence: TGTGCCAGCAGCCCGACCGGGGGGCAGGGTCGTTTTCTTGGCTACACCTTC. Translating gives CASSPTGGQGRFLGYTF.

The chain joins TRBV6-6 to TRBJ2-2; no firm D call. Germline V gives CDR1 MNHNY, CDR2 SVGAGI (reference sequence). CDR3 size: 11 residues. V shed 2 bases and J shed 12 bases, with 7 bases lying between them. The CDR3 loop is CASSYGPQLFF. Written as DNA, the CDR3 is TGTGCCAGCAGTTACGGCCCTCAGCTGTTTTTT.

This rearrangement joins TRBV18 to TRBJ1-5; the D is unclear. V lost 3 bases to trimming and J lost 4 bases, with 10 bases between them. This CDR3 has 14 residues. Germline V gene data show CDR1 as KGHSH and CDR2 as LQKENI. The CDR3 reads CASSPAQLNQPQHF. CDR3 DNA sequence: TGTGCCAGCTCACCGGCACAGTTGAATCAGCCCCAGCATTTT.

The gene calls are TRBV3-1 (or the pseudogene TRBV3-2) and TRBJ1-3, with D hard to call. CDR3 length equals 16 residues. V dropped 1 base and J dropped 0 bases, with 10 bases sitting between them. Germline CDR1 is LGHDT and CDR2 is YNNKEL (reference sequence). Here the CDR3 DNA reads TGTGCCAGCAGCCAAGGTCGGGGTCTCTCTGGAAACACCATATATTTT. It translates to CASSQGRGLSGNTIYF.

The chain carries TRBV27 and TRBJ1-2; 9 bases are a match to TRBD1. Losses at the gene ends were 6 bases for V and 4 bases for J; bases not matched to a gene: 6. Per the germline V gene, CDR1 is MNHEY and CDR2 is SMNVEV (reference sequence). The length of the CDR3 is 14 residues. CDR3 sequence (DNA): TGTGCCAGCAGATGGGGACAGGGACTCTATGGCTACACCTTC. This translates into CASRWGQGLYGYTF.

The V call is TRBV20-1, the J call TRBJ1-2; TRBD1 matches at 8 bases. This CDR3 contains 11 residues. Germline loops: CDR1 DFQATT, CDR2 SNEGSKA (reference sequence). DNA of the CDR3: TGCAGGCCCGACAGGGGAGATGGCTACACCTTC. Amino acid sequence: CRPDRGDGYTF.

This clone has only one observation. The junction does not match germline at one end; this may be a read error. The V and J genes are TRBV2 and TRBJ2-5, with 7 positions matching TRBD1. CDR3 length: 12 amino acids. Germline CDR1 is SNHLY and CDR2 is FYNNEI. The CDR3 nucleotides are TGTGCCAGCAGGGCAGGACAGGCTGCCCTCCACTTC. Translation: CASRAGQAALHF.

The chain couples TRBV4-2 to TRBJ2-1, with 8 bases lining up with TRBD2. After removal of 1 base from V and 2 bases from J, the junction contained 7 bases not matched to a gene. This CDR3 contains 17 residues. Per the germline V gene, CDR1 is LGHNA and CDR2 is YNFKEQ. The CDR3 protein is CASSQGRNGRAYNEQFF. In nucleotides, the CDR3 is TGTGCCAGCAGCCAAGGGAGGAACGGGAGGGCCTACAATGAGCAGTTCTTC.

The rearrangement joins TRBV5-1 to TRBJ1-6, with 9 positions matching TRBD1. J lost 0 bases, V lost 2 bases, and 9 bases had no gene match. In germline, CDR1 is SGHRS, CDR2 YFSETQ. This CDR3 contains 19 residues. The CDR3 nucleotides read TGCGCCAGCAGCTTTCGGACAGGGGCTGTTGGCTCCTATAATTCACCCCTCCACTTT. Amino acid sequence: CASSFRTGAVGSYNSPLHF.

The chain combines TRBV29-1 with TRBJ2-7; 8 bases agree with TRBD1. This CDR3 spans 13 amino acids. Losses at the gene ends were 6 bases for V and 3 bases for J; bases not matched to a gene: 7. In germline, CDR1 is SQVTM, CDR2 ANQGSEA. The CDR3 sequence: CSVQDRVSYEQYF. Here the CDR3 DNA reads TGCAGCGTCCAGGACAGGGTTAGCTACGAGCAGTACTTC.

The chain carries TRBV21-1 and TRBJ1-2. TRBV21-1 is a listed pseudogene. The length of the CDR3 is 16 residues. CDR3 amino acids: CASSKTPAAGTSGYTF. In DNA, the CDR3 is TGTGCCAGCAGCAAAACGCCGGCAGCGGGAACGTCAGGCTACACCTTC.

J is TRBJ2-7 and V is TRBV7-2; 9 bases agree with TRBD2. Germline CDR1 and CDR2: SGHTA and FQGNSA. After removal of 3 bases from V and 2 bases from J, the junction contained 5 bases not matched to a gene. CDR3 length: 15 residues. CDR3: CASSFRLAGPYEQYF. CDR3 nucleotides: TGTGCCAGCAGCTTCCGGCTAGCGGGACCCTACGAGCAGTACTTC.

The CDR3 DNA sequence: TGCAGCGTTGAAGGTCCCAAGGGGTTCCGGAGAGGTCGGGACACTGAAGCTTTCTTT. As protein: CSVEGPKGFRRGRDTEAFF. The genes are TRBV29-1 and TRBJ1-1, with D possibly being TRBD1 (5 bases). The V gene lost 1 base and the J gene lost 3 bases, with 27 bases spanning the gap. The CDR3 has 19 amino acids. Germline V gene sequence: CDR1 SQVTM, CDR2 ANQGSEA.